The 30 T cell receptor beta chains below were found in one sample sequenced in a study of T cells after posttransplantation cyclophosphamide. Repertoires were generated with immunoSEQ multiplex PCR, while TCRdb's copy carries only in-frame clones and drops some. The sample carries some 27,000 clones, 86% recorded once. The specimen sequenced was PBMCs. The receptors were gathered from a man between 50 and 59 years old.

V and J are TRBV4-1 and TRBJ1-1, with TRBD1 as a possible D gene (6 bases). V lost 1 base and J lost 5, with 14 bases in between. CDR1 is MGHRA and CDR2 is YSYEKL in the germline V gene. This CDR3 spans 15 amino acids. DNA for the CDR3: TGCGCCAGCAGCCAAGTTAGGACAGCTGGAACTGAAGCTTTCTTT. Translation: CASSQVRTAGTEAFF.

This chain uses TRBV28 with TRBJ1-2; perhaps TRBD1 as D (5 bases). This CDR3 is 11 amino acids long. In germline, CDR1 is MDHEN, CDR2 SYDVKM. The V end lost 5 bases, the J end lost 8 bases, and 9 bases lay between the germline ends. The chain's CDR3 is CASSNRRGYTF. Here the CDR3 DNA reads TGTGCCAGCAGTAACAGGCGGGGCTACACCTTC.

This clone was found once. V is TRBV7-2 and J is TRBJ2-6; 7 bases match TRBD1. The CDR3 runs to 19 residues. Trimming took 4 bases from V and 0 from J; bases not matched to a gene: 12. Germline assignment: CDR1 SGHTA and CDR2 FQGNSA. The CDR3 coding sequence is TGTGCCAGCAGCTCGCGTAACAGGGGAACGAGCTCTGGGGCCAACGTCCTGACTTTC. Its translation: CASSSRNRGTSSGANVLTF.

This chain uses TRBV18 with TRBJ1-1, with D unclear. Trimming stripped 4 bases from V and 2 bases from J, with 8 bases between. Germline assignment: CDR1 KGHSH and CDR2 LQKENI. The CDR3 consists of 13 residues. CDR3 coding DNA: TGTGCCAGCTCACAAACGACAAACACTGAAGCTTTCTTT. Protein product: CASSQTTNTEAFF. Full variable domain (rest looked up from reference TRBV18 and TRBJ1-1): NAGVMQNPRHLVRRRGQEARLRCSPMKGHSHVYWYRQLPEEGLKFMVYLQKENIIDESGMPKERFSAEFPKEGPSILRIQQVVRGDSAAYFCASSQTTNTEAFFGQGTRLTVV.

This clone was recorded once. This chain connects TRBV9 to TRBJ2-1, with 12 positions matching TRBD2. V shed 3 bases and J 9 bases; nucleotides not matched to a gene: 7. Germline lookup yields CDR1 SGDLS and CDR2 YYNGEE. The CDR3 has 15 residues. The CDR3 spells CASSGGTSGFGEQFF. CDR3 DNA: TGTGCCAGCAGCGGAGGGACTAGCGGGTTCGGTGAGCAGTTCTTC.

The V and J genes are TRBV4-3 and TRBJ1-1, with D maybe TRBD1 (5 bases). Germline V gene sequence: CDR1 LGHNA, CDR2 YSLEER. Trimming cost V 8 bases and J 3 bases, with 19 bases left between them. The CDR3 runs to 15 residues. CDR3 region: CASGSKGRVYTEAFF. The CDR3 coding sequence is TGCGCCAGCGGGTCAAAGGGCAGGGTTTACACTGAAGCTTTCTTT.

This chain uses TRBV29-1 with TRBJ2-2, with a weak D call TRBD1 (5 bases). The germline CDR1 and CDR2 sequences are SQVTM and ANQGSEA. V lost 4 bases and J 3 bases, leaving 12 bases between the germline ends. This CDR3 is 14 amino acids long. The CDR3 DNA is TGCAGCGTTGCGGGCAGGGCATACACCGGGGAGCTGTTTTTT. Translation: CSVAGRAYTGELFF.

The genes are TRBV11-3 and TRBJ2-3; 7 positions match TRBD1. This CDR3 has 16 amino acids. Germline lookup yields CDR1 SGHNT and CDR2 YENEEA. Trimming took 5 bases from V and 3 from J; bases not matched to a gene: 11. CDR3 in DNA: TGTGCCAGCAGCCCCCCTAGAGACAGGGCGACAGATACGCAGTATTTT. As protein: CASSPPRDRATDTQYF.

This clone was found a few times. The chain has TRBV28 and TRBJ1-1; D is perhaps TRBD1 (5 bases). The length of the CDR3 is 14 residues. The V and J ends lost 6 bases and 4 bases respectively, with 15 bases between them. The germline CDR1 and CDR2 sequences are MDHEN and SYDVKM. The CDR3 spells CASSMDIRFTEAFF. The CDR3 coding sequence is TGTGCCAGCAGCATGGACATCAGATTCACTGAAGCTTTCTTT.

For the CDR3, the DNA is TGTGCCAGCCGGATCGGGGGATTCAACACCGGGGAGCTGTTTTTT. This sequence encodes CASRIGGFNTGELFF. The chain has TRBV27 and TRBJ2-2; perhaps TRBD2 as D (6 bases). Germline-derived CDR1 and CDR2 are MNHEY and SMNVEV (reference sequence). V was pared by 8 bases and J by 2 bases, with 15 bases between. This CDR3 spans 15 amino acids.

This sequence joins TRBV30 and TRBJ1-2; the D is unclear. With 5 bases removed from V and 7 bases from J, the gap between germline ends came to 14 bases. Germline CDR1 reads GTSNPN; CDR2 reads SVGIG (reference sequence). The CDR3 is 12 amino acids. CDR3 sequence reads: CAWSLSRAGYTF. CDR3 in DNA: TGTGCCTGGTCCCTATCGAGGGCTGGCTACACCTTC.

The chain has TRBV7-6 and TRBJ1-5; TRBD1 might be the D (6 bases). Trimming stripped 3 bases from V and 9 bases from J, with 15 bases between. The germline V gene encodes CDR1 SGHVS and CDR2 FNYEAQ. This CDR3 contains 14 residues. CDR3 sequence (DNA): TGTGCCAGCAGCTTTGCAGGGGCGTACAGGCCCCAGCATTTT. Amino acids: CASSFAGAYRPQHF.

V is TRBV6-5 and J is TRBJ2-2; D is perhaps TRBD1 (5 bases). This CDR3 spans 15 amino acids. Trimming removed 6 bases from V and 2 bases from J, with 13 bases in between. The germline gives CDR1 MNHEY, CDR2 SVGAGI. The CDR3, as DNA: TGTGCCAGCAGCCGGACACCCACCAACACCGGGGAGCTGTTTTTT. Protein product: CASSRTPTNTGELFF.

In this sample, this clone turned up once. The chain links TRBV18 to TRBJ2-7, with D unclear. The ends were cut back, 2 bases at V and 3 bases at J, with 11 bases in the middle. The length of the CDR3 is 14 residues. The V gene's germline CDR1 is KGHSH and CDR2 LQKENI. The CDR3 here is CASSPDTRVYEQYF. The CDR3 DNA sequence: TGTGCCAGCTCACCAGATACTCGGGTCTACGAGCAGTACTTC.

About this clone itself: The germline gene is not matched at one end of the junction; a read error may be the cause. Different DNA sequences within this sample yield the same CDR3. The V call is TRBV28, the J call TRBJ1-6, with TRBD1 as a possible D gene (5 bases). Germline V gene sequence: CDR1 MDHEN, CDR2 SYDVKM. The CDR3 totals 14 residues. The CDR3 DNA reads TGTGCCGCCAGGGCAGGAACCTATAATTCCCCCCTCCACTTT. This codes for CAARAGTYNSPLHF.

CDR3 amino acids: CASSVFGGGQPFF. The CDR3, as DNA: TGTGCCAGCAGTGTCTTTGGGGGGGGTCAGCCGTTCTTC. The gene calls are TRBV6-4 and TRBJ2-1, with 7 positions matching TRBD2. The junction had 12 bases not matched to a gene; V was cut back by 4 bases and J by 15 bases. CDR1 is MRHNA, CDR2 SNTAGT, per germline. This CDR3 contains 13 residues.

In its sample, this clone was seen a few times. J is TRBJ1-6 and V is TRBV6-6; D call uncertain. Germline values: CDR1 MNHNY, CDR2 SVGAGI (reference sequence). V dropped 7 bases and J dropped 13 bases, with 23 bases sitting between them. The CDR3 runs 15 residues. In DNA form, the CDR3 reads TGTGCCAGCACCGTTCTGGGCAGCCCCCCGGGGCCCCTCCACTTT. It specifies CASTVLGSPPGPLHF.

The V call is TRBV4-1, the J call TRBJ1-2; no reliable D call. CDR1 and CDR2 from the germline V gene are MGHRA and YSYEKL. Trimming shortened V by 1 base and J by 8 bases, and 14 bases separated the two germline ends. The CDR3 is made up of 14 amino acids. CDR3 region: CASSQVPGSRGYTF. The CDR3 DNA follows: TGCGCCAGCAGCCAAGTCCCCGGGTCCCGCGGCTACACCTTC.

The chain carries TRBV15 and TRBJ1-2; TRBD1 agrees at 7 bases. The CDR3 totals 15 residues. J gave up 2 bases and V 4 bases, and 7 bases lay outside the gene matches. The germline V gene has CDR1 LNHNV and CDR2 YYDKDF (reference sequence). The CDR3 coding sequence is TGTGCCACCAGCACGCGGGACAGAGGCAACTATGGCTACACCTTC. Its protein product is CATSTRDRGNYGYTF. Supplemented by reference TRBV15 and TRBJ1-2, the full variable domain reads DAMVIQNPRYQVTQFGKPVTLSCSQTLNHNVMYWYQQKSSQAPKLLFHYYDKDFNNEADTPDNFQSRRPNTSFCFLDIRSPGLGDTAMYLCATSTRDRGNYGYTFGSGTRLTVV.

The genes are TRBV18 and TRBJ2-1, with D perhaps TRBD2 (5 bases). The V gene lost 4 bases and the J gene lost 8 bases, with 12 bases spanning the gap. The CDR3 has 13 amino acids. Germline lookup yields CDR1 KGHSH and CDR2 LQKENI. The CDR3 sequence is CASSQGIGDEQFF. Written as DNA, the CDR3 is TGTGCCAGCTCACAAGGGATCGGGGATGAGCAGTTCTTC.

In its sample, this clone was seen a few times. The gene calls are TRBV4-3 and TRBJ2-3, with TRBD1 as a possible D gene (6 bases). The V end lost 3 bases, the J end lost 5 bases, and 12 bases lay between the germline ends. The V gene's germline CDR1 is LGHNA and CDR2 YSLEER. This CDR3 contains 14 residues. The CDR3 spells CASSQNRVEDTQYF. For the CDR3, the DNA is TGCGCCAGCAGCCAGAACAGGGTAGAAGATACGCAGTATTTT.

The V call is TRBV19, the J call TRBJ1-3, with D possibly being TRBD1 (5 bases). The CDR3 loop spans 13 amino acids. The V gene lost 6 bases and the J gene lost 4 bases, with 10 bases spanning the gap. From germline, CDR1 is LNHDA and CDR2 SQIVND (reference sequence). CDR3 in DNA: TGTGCCAGTAGCCGGGGGTCCGGAAACACCATATATTTT. Translated: CASSRGSGNTIYF. Full variable domain (rest looked up from reference TRBV19 and TRBJ1-3): DGGITQSPKYLFRKEGQNVTLSCEQNLNHDAMYWYRQDPGQGLRLIYYSQIVNDFQKGDIAEGYSVSREKKESFPLTVTSAQKNPTAFYLCASSRGSGNTIYFGEGSWLTVV.

The chain employs TRBV27 and TRBJ1-5, with a possible D match to TRBD1 (6 bases). CDR3 length: 17 residues. The germline gives CDR1 MNHEY, CDR2 SMNVEV (reference sequence). V lost 2 bases and J lost 3, with 17 bases in between. The CDR3 coding sequence is TGTGCCAGCAGTTTACTCTCCGGGACAACCGTCAATCAGCCCCAGCATTTT. The encoded protein is CASSLLSGTTVNQPQHF.

The chain joins TRBV4-1 to TRBJ1-2, with TRBD1 matching over 7 bases. Per the germline V gene, CDR1 is MGHRA and CDR2 is YSYEKL. V lost 0 bases and J lost 8; bases outside the gene matches: 9. CDR3 size: 15 residues. DNA of the CDR3: TGCGCCAGCAGCCAAGAGACAGGGATCGGATTAGGCTACACCTTC. Its protein product is CASSQETGIGLGYTF.

The count of this clone is one. The rearrangement joins TRBV19 to TRBJ1-6; D is uncertain. Germline CDR1 reads LNHDA; CDR2 reads SQIVND (reference sequence). V was clipped by 1 base and J by 7 bases, with 11 bases between them. This CDR3 comprises 15 residues. CDR3 protein: CASSIVEGGNSPLHF. The CDR3 DNA is TGTGCCAGTAGTATAGTTGAGGGTGGCAATTCACCCCTCCACTTT.

The chain links TRBV7-9 to TRBJ1-2, with 7 positions matching TRBD1. The CDR3 totals 16 residues. The J segment lost 4 bases and the V segment lost 7 bases, leaving 15 bases of the junction unmatched. Germline V gives CDR1 SEHNR, CDR2 FQNEAQ (reference sequence). The CDR3 reads CASNSFSGAGGYGYTF. For the CDR3, the DNA is TGTGCCAGCAACTCCTTCTCGGGTGCAGGGGGCTATGGCTACACCTTC.

The chain uses TRBV19 and TRBJ1-1; D may be TRBD1 (6 bases). Germline V gives CDR1 LNHDA, CDR2 SQIVND (reference sequence). The CDR3 length is 14 residues. Trimming shortened V by 2 bases and J by 1 base, and 8 bases separated the two germline ends. CDR3 sequence reads: CASSILQGNTEAFF. In DNA, the CDR3 is TGTGCCAGTAGTATATTACAGGGGAACACTGAAGCTTTCTTT.

Remarks on this clone: Other DNA sequences within the sample encode an identical CDR3. The V gene is TRBV12-5, the J gene TRBJ1-1; 7 bases line up with TRBD1. CDR1 and CDR2 (germline): LGHNT, FRNRAP. The junction had 4 bases not matched to a gene; V was cut back by 3 bases and J by 3 bases. CDR3 size: 14 residues. The CDR3 loop is CASGFGTVYTEAFF. The CDR3, as DNA: TGTGCTAGTGGTTTCGGGACAGTTTACACTGAAGCTTTCTTT.

The V and J genes are TRBV30 and TRBJ1-2; D is unresolved. Trimming shortened V by 5 bases and J by 1 base, and 17 bases separated the two germline ends. Germline values: CDR1 GTSNPN, CDR2 SVGIG (reference sequence). This CDR3 contains 15 residues. CDR3 sequence (DNA): TGTGCCTGGTCGGGAGGCGGGGAAGTTAACTATGGCTACACCTTC. Translated, it gives CAWSGGGEVNYGYTF.

This sequence joins TRBV6-5 and TRBJ2-1; D may be TRBD1 (7 bases). The CDR3 extends over 12 amino acids. Germline CDR1 reads MNHEY; CDR2 reads SVGAGI. Deletions cut 11 bases from V and 3 bases from J, with 11 bases between. CDR3 in DNA: TGTGCCGCGGGACAGCACTACAATGAGCAGTTCTTC. Protein product: CAAGQHYNEQFF.